The next 26 T cell receptor beta chains were all read from a single sample in a study of T cells after posttransplantation cyclophosphamide. TCRdb's table, derived via immunoSEQ multiplex PCR, lists solely in-frame clones and lacks some. The profile shows more than 20,000 clones, 73% of them singletons. The sequencing input was memory CD4+ T cells sorted from PBMCs. The receptor set was obtained from a woman aged 55 to 70 in good health, CMV-negative, and a related stem cell transplant donor.

The CDR3 region has the DNA TGTGCCAGTAGCTTTCTGGCTTCTAATGAAAAACTGTTTTTT. Its translation: CASSFLASNEKLFF. This rearrangement joins TRBV27 to TRBJ1-4, with D uncertain. Trimming shortened V by 9 bases and J by 3 bases, and 14 bases separated the two germline ends. The CDR3 extends over 14 amino acids. Germline CDR1 and CDR2: MNHEY and SMNVEV (reference sequence). Looking up the rest from reference TRBV27 and TRBJ1-4 gives the full variable domain: EAQVTQNPRYLITVTGKKLTVTCSQNMNHEYMSWYRQDPGLGLRQIYYSMNVEVTDKGDVPEGYKVSRKEKRNFPLILESPSPNQTSLYFCASSFLASNEKLFFGSGTQLSVL.

The V gene is TRBV5-1, the J gene TRBJ2-7, with 7 nucleotides matching TRBD1. The junction had 8 bases not matched to a gene; V was cut back by 4 bases and J by 4 bases. The CDR3 runs to 14 residues. In germline, CDR1 is SGHRS, CDR2 YFSETQ. The DNA of the CDR3 is TGCGCCAGCAGCCCAGACAGGGTACTGTACGAGCAGTACTTC. It codes for CASSPDRVLYEQYF. Full variable domain (missing parts from reference TRBV5-1 and TRBJ2-7): KAGVTQTPRYLIKTRGQQVTLSCSPISGHRSVSWYQQTPGQGLQFLFEYFSETQRNKGNFPGRFSGRQFSNSRSEMNVSTLELGDSALYLCASSPDRVLYEQYFGPGTRLTVT.

A note on this clone: One end of the junction varies from germline; a read error may be responsible. The chain links TRBV4-1 to TRBJ1-6; D might be TRBD1 (6 bases). There are 14 residues in the CDR3. Germline CDR1 MGHRA, CDR2 YSYEKL. For the CDR3, the DNA is TGCGCCAGCAGCCAAGAGGAAACAGGGACCCCCCCCCACTTT. Residues: CASSQEETGTPPHF.

The chain combines TRBV6-1 with TRBJ2-1, with no clear D. Per the germline V gene, CDR1 is MNHNS and CDR2 is SASEGT. Trimming left V 5 bases short and J 12 bases short, with 14 bases between. The CDR3 contains 12 residues. The CDR3 region has the DNA TGTGCCAGCAGTAACATGACTCCTTCGCAGTTCTTC. Translated: CASSNMTPSQFF.

The chain combines TRBV27 with TRBJ2-7; D possibly corresponds to TRBD2 (6 bases). CDR3 length: 15 residues. Germline V CDR1 and CDR2: MNHEY, SMNVEV (reference sequence). Trimming shortened V by 5 bases and J by 7 bases, and 21 bases separated the two germline ends. The DNA for the CDR3 is TGTGCCAGCAGTCCCCGGGCAGGGAGGTCTGAAGAGCAGTACTTC. Protein sequence: CASSPRAGRSEEQYF.

The V and J genes are TRBV7-3 and TRBJ2-1, with 7 bases identical to TRBD1. The germline V gene has CDR1 SGHTA and CDR2 FQGTGA. V lost 5 bases to trimming and J lost 4 bases; unmatched junction nucleotides: 8. The CDR3 runs to 15 residues. The CDR3, as DNA: TGTGCCAGCAGCCTACTACCGGGACAGTACAATGAGCAGTTCTTC. It codes for CASSLLPGQYNEQFF. Using reference TRBV7-3 and TRBJ2-1 for the parts outside the CDR3, the full variable domain is GAGVSQTPSNKVTEKGKYVELRCDPISGHTALYWYRQSLGQGPEFLIYFQGTGAADDSGLPNDRFFAVRPEGSVSTLKIQRTERGDSAVYLCASSLLPGQYNEQFFGPGTRLTVL.

The chain links TRBV10-3 to TRBJ2-4; D might be TRBD1 (6 bases). CDR1 is ENHRY, CDR2 SYGVKD, per germline. V lost 3 bases and J lost 5, with 11 bases in between. The CDR3 is 14 amino acids. CDR3 in DNA: TGTGCCATCAGTGACCAGGGGCGCGAAAACATTCAGTACTTC. Translated, it gives CAISDQGRENIQYF.

This clone was found a few times. The chain links TRBV6-5 to TRBJ1-5; a weak D match, TRBD1 (6 bases). This CDR3 region has 15 residues. Germline CDR1 reads MNHEY; CDR2 reads SVGAGI. Trimming shortened V by 6 bases and J by 0 bases, and 12 bases separated the two germline ends. The CDR3 here is CASRKTGYSNQPQHF. In DNA form, the CDR3 reads TGTGCCAGCAGAAAAACAGGGTATAGCAATCAGCCCCAGCATTTT.

This clone was found a few times. The J gene is TRBJ1-5, the V gene TRBV2; D is possibly TRBD1 (5 bases). The germline V gene has CDR1 SNHLY and CDR2 FYNNEI. V lost 6 bases and J lost 2, with 17 bases in between. The length of the CDR3 is 16 residues. The CDR3 loop is CASRKGWGRGNQPQHF. DNA for the CDR3: TGTGCCAGCAGGAAGGGTTGGGGGAGGGGCAATCAGCCCCAGCATTTT.

The chain links TRBV2 to TRBJ1-6, with no clear D. This CDR3 has 14 residues. V was clipped by 10 bases and J by 2 bases, with 12 bases between them. Germline V gene lookup returns CDR1 SNHLY and CDR2 FYNNEI. CDR3 DNA: TGTGCCACTCGGGTTTCTCCCTATAATTCACCCCTCCACTTT. This codes for CATRVSPYNSPLHF.

The genes are TRBV9 and TRBJ1-3; unclear D gene. Germline V gives CDR1 SGDLS, CDR2 YYNGEE. Trimming pared 0 bases from V and 3 bases from J, leaving 10 bases between. The CDR3 runs 15 residues. Here the CDR3 DNA reads TGTGCCAGCAGCGTAGCAGGTACCAGTGGAAACACCATATATTTT. Its protein product is CASSVAGTSGNTIYF.

In its sample, this clone was seen once. Here the CDR3 DNA reads TGTGCCAGCAGCTCATTAGGGGGGGGGACCTACGAGCAGTACTTC. This encodes CASSSLGGGTYEQYF. This chain links TRBV27 with TRBJ2-5; D might be TRBD2 (7 bases). The J call is uncertain, as TRBJ2-7 better fits the DNA end. CDR3 size: 15 residues. CDR1 is MNHEY, CDR2 SMNVEV, per germline (reference sequence).

The chain combines TRBV6-6 with TRBJ2-1; D unresolved. CDR1 MNHNY and CDR2 SVGAGI come from the germline V gene (reference sequence). Between the trimmed V and J ends, which lost 5 bases and 9 bases, there was a span of 8 bases. The CDR3 covers 11 residues. The CDR3 DNA is TGTGCCAGCAGTCCTCGGAGTGAGCAGTTCTTC. It yields the protein CASSPRSEQFF.

The chain has TRBV7-2 and TRBJ2-3; 7 bases map to TRBD1. The trim removed 8 bases at V and 0 bases at J, leaving 8 bases unmatched. CDR1 and CDR2 from the germline V gene are SGHTA and FQGNSA. The CDR3 consists of 15 residues. CDR3 amino acids: CASLRGGLSTDTQYF. CDR3 nucleotides: TGTGCCAGCTTAAGAGGGGGCCTTAGCACAGATACGCAGTATTTT.

The genes are TRBV7-9 and TRBJ1-2, with TRBD1 matching 7 bases. The CDR3 loop spans 13 amino acids. CDR1 is SEHNR, CDR2 FQNEAQ, per germline (reference sequence). The trim removed 5 bases at V and 3 bases at J, leaving 3 bases unmatched. Here the CDR3 DNA reads TGTGCCAGCAGCAACAGGGGTGACTATGGCTACACCTTC. It translates to CASSNRGDYGYTF.

The J gene is TRBJ1-5, the V gene TRBV7-8, with a possible D match to TRBD1 (6 bases). V shed 5 bases and J shed 1 base, with 18 bases lying between them. Germline V gene lookup returns CDR1 SGHVS and CDR2 FQNEAQ. This CDR3 comprises 17 residues. This chain's CDR3 is CASSLEGQLGSNQPQHF. CDR3 coding DNA: TGTGCCAGCAGCCTAGAAGGACAGCTGGGGAGCAATCAGCCCCAGCATTTT.

V usage is TRBV7-9 and J usage is TRBJ1-2; D might be TRBD1 (5 bases). The V and J ends lost 0 bases and 1 base respectively, with 9 bases between them. This CDR3 region has 15 residues. Germline assignment: CDR1 SEHNR and CDR2 FQNEAQ (reference sequence). The CDR3: CASSLAGGGNYGYTF. CDR3 coding DNA: TGTGCCAGCAGCTTAGCGGGGGGTGGTAACTATGGCTACACCTTC.

This clone appeared a few times. CDR3 amino acids: CASSNYRGGKTQYF. The CDR3 DNA is TGTGCCAGCAGCAACTACAGGGGTGGGAAGACCCAGTACTTC. The chain employs TRBV5-4 and TRBJ2-5; TRBD1 matches 7 bases. The CDR3 extends over 14 amino acids. With 4 bases clipped from V and 6 bases from J, the junction kept 9 bases outside the gene matches. Germline V gives CDR1 SGHNT, CDR2 YYREEE (reference sequence). Based on the CDR3 plus reference TRBV5-4 and TRBJ2-5, the full variable domain is ETGVTQSPTHLIKTRGQQVTLRCSSQSGHNTVSWYQQALGQGPQFIFQYYREEENGRGNFPPRFSGLQFPNYSSELNVNALELDDSALYLCASSNYRGGKTQYFGPGTRLLVL.

The gene calls are TRBV9 and TRBJ2-1; D might be TRBD2 (6 bases). CDR1 and CDR2 (germline): SGDLS, YYNGEE. The V and J ends lost 2 bases and 4 bases respectively, with 13 bases between them. CDR3 size: 15 residues. DNA for the CDR3: TGTGCCAGCAGCGTGTCGGGAGTGGATTACAATGAGCAGTTCTTC. It codes for CASSVSGVDYNEQFF.

J is TRBJ2-2 and V is TRBV7-2, with 12 bases lining up with TRBD2. V gave up 5 bases and J gave up 5 bases; unmatched junction bases: 6. CDR3 length: 16 amino acids. Per the germline V gene, CDR1 is SGHTA and CDR2 is FQGNSA. The CDR3 sequence is CASSIWLAGGTGELFF. CDR3 in DNA: TGTGCCAGCAGCATTTGGCTAGCGGGGGGGACCGGGGAGCTGTTTTTT.

V usage is TRBV18 and J usage is TRBJ1-1; D not resolved. Germline V gives CDR1 KGHSH, CDR2 LQKENI. This CDR3 has 14 residues. The V end was cut by 5 bases, the J end by 0 bases, with 10 bases between. CDR3 coding DNA: TGTGCCAGCTCAAAGATAGCTCTGAACACTGAAGCTTTCTTT. Its protein is CASSKIALNTEAFF.

The gene calls are TRBV5-4 and TRBJ2-7; 11 nucleotides line up with TRBD1. Trimming at V came to 1 base and at J to 5 bases, leaving 5 bases not matched to a gene. Germline values: CDR1 SGHNT, CDR2 YYREEE (reference sequence). The CDR3 totals 15 residues. In DNA form, the CDR3 reads TGTGCCAGCAGCTTGACCGGACAGGGGGCGGACGAGCAGTACTTC. Protein product: CASSLTGQGADEQYF. Drawing the rest from reference TRBV5-4 and TRBJ2-7, the complete variable domain is ETGVTQSPTHLIKTRGQQVTLRCSSQSGHNTVSWYQQALGQGPQFIFQYYREEENGRGNFPPRFSGLQFPNYSSELNVNALELDDSALYLCASSLTGQGADEQYFGPGTRLTVT.

V is TRBV7-9 and J is TRBJ2-5, with 8 bases matching TRBD1. CDR1 is SEHNR and CDR2 is FQNEAQ in the germline V gene (reference sequence). With V trimmed by 5 bases and J by 1 base, 6 bases remained unmatched. This CDR3 contains 15 residues. This chain's CDR3 is CASSPRDRLQETQYF. CDR3 sequence (DNA): TGTGCCAGCAGCCCACGGGACAGGCTCCAAGAGACCCAGTACTTC.

The rearrangement uses TRBV2 and TRBJ1-2; D is possibly TRBD1 (6 bases). The germline CDR1 and CDR2 sequences are SNHLY and FYNNEI. CDR3 length equals 13 residues. Trimming removed 7 bases at V and 8 bases at J, with 17 bases between. CDR3 protein: CASKLGQPGGYTF. CDR3 DNA sequence: TGTGCCAGCAAACTCGGACAGCCTGGCGGCTACACCTTC.

This chain connects TRBV6-6 to TRBJ1-1; 10 bases are a match to TRBD1. There are 14 residues in the CDR3. J gave up 4 bases and V 3 bases, and 2 bases lay outside the gene matches. Germline CDR1 is MNHNY and CDR2 is SVGAGI (reference sequence). This CDR3 reads CASSYGTGATEAFF. CDR3 DNA: TGTGCCAGCAGTTATGGGACAGGGGCCACTGAAGCTTTCTTT.

The chain links TRBV2 to TRBJ2-7, with 11 bases matching TRBD2. The V segment lost 11 bases and the J segment 4 bases; nucleotides outside the gene matches: 19. The CDR3 extends over 17 amino acids. CDR1 is SNHLY, CDR2 FYNNEI, per germline. The CDR3: CASARDSGGAGSYEQYF. CDR3 nucleotide sequence: TGTGCCTCCGCAAGGGATAGCGGGGGGGCCGGGAGTTACGAGCAGTACTTC.